This is a list of T cell receptor beta chains from one sample in a study of cytomegalovirus exposure and HLA in healthy donors. TCRdb's copy holds only in-frame clones and misses some; the assay was immunoSEQ multiplex PCR. The data show 150,000 to 200,000 clones, just under 90% seen once. Source material: PBMCs. The receptors come from a woman in her twenties or thirties in good health and CMV-seronegative. CDR3s include the opening cysteine and the closing phenylalanine or tryptophan. The D gene is left open where the match is weak. The size field is filled for only some rows; it gives once, few, many or a size class.

CDR3aa: CASSPHARTGVNEQYF
CDR3nt: TGCGCCAGCAGCCCCCACGCGAGGACAGGGGTCAACGAGCAGTACTTC
j_gene: TRBJ2-7
v_gene: TRBV4-1
d_gene: TRBD1
abundance: -

CDR3aa: CASSQEVVAELATTGELFF
CDR3nt: TGTGCCAGCAGCCAAGAGGTGGTAGCGGAGCTTGCGACCACCGGGGAGCTGTTTTTT
j_gene: TRBJ2-2
v_gene: TRBV4-2
d_gene: -
abundance: -

CDR3aa: CASSPGTSRINEQFF
CDR3nt: TGCGCCAGCAGCCCGGGGACTAGCCGAATTAATGAGCAGTTCTTC
j_gene: TRBJ2-1
v_gene: TRBV5-1
d_gene: TRBD2
abundance: -

CDR3aa: CASPRDRRQEKLFF
CDR3nt: TGCGCCAGTCCCCGGGACAGGAGACAAGAAAAACTGTTTTTT
j_gene: TRBJ1-4
v_gene: TRBV5-1
d_gene: TRBD1
abundance: -

CDR3aa: CASSLGSGSVRGIYEQYF
CDR3nt: TGTGCCAGCAGCTTAGGTTCGGGTTCGGTGCGGGGGATCTACGAGCAGTACTTC
j_gene: TRBJ2-7
v_gene: TRBV5-6
d_gene: TRBD2
abundance: -

CDR3aa: CASSAGRANYGYTF
CDR3nt: TGTGCCAGCAGTGCCGGTAGAGCTAACTATGGCTACACCTTC
j_gene: TRBJ1-2
v_gene: TRBV6-1
d_gene: -
abundance: -

CDR3aa: CASSQDLGWETQYF
CDR3nt: TGCGCCAGCAGCCAAGATCTAGGTTGGGAGACCCAGTACTTC
j_gene: TRBJ2-5
v_gene: TRBV4-3
d_gene: -
abundance: -

CDR3aa: CASTEGLAGGYEQFF
CDR3nt: TGTGCCAGCACCGAGGGGCTAGCGGGGGGTTATGAGCAGTTCTTC
j_gene: TRBJ2-1
v_gene: TRBV6-1
d_gene: TRBD2
abundance: -

CDR3aa: CASSEIGQSPYGYTF
CDR3nt: TGTGCCAGCAGTGAAATCGGACAGAGCCCCTATGGCTACACCTTC
j_gene: TRBJ1-2
v_gene: TRBV2
d_gene: -
abundance: -

CDR3aa: CSVERGQGETQYF
CDR3nt: TGCAGCGTTGAGCGGGGGCAGGGCGAGACCCAGTACTTC
j_gene: TRBJ2-5
v_gene: TRBV29-1
d_gene: -
abundance: -

CDR3aa: CASIPGCYGYTF
CDR3nt: TGCGCCAGCATCCCAGGGTGCTATGGCTACACCTTC
j_gene: TRBJ1-2
v_gene: TRBV10-1
d_gene: -
abundance: -

CDR3aa: CASSSHLVRPGSYGYTF
CDR3nt: TGTGCCAGCAGCTCCCATTTAGTCAGGCCGGGGTCCTATGGCTACACCTTC
j_gene: TRBJ1-2
v_gene: TRBV7-9
d_gene: -
abundance: -

CDR3aa: CASSMGQLNQPQHF
CDR3nt: TGTGCCAGTAGTATGGGACAGTTAAATCAGCCCCAGCATTTT
j_gene: TRBJ1-5
v_gene: TRBV19
d_gene: TRBD1
abundance: -

CDR3aa: CASMRGLGAGNTIYF
CDR3nt: TGTGCCAGCATGCGGGGGCTGGGTGCTGGAAACACCATATATTTT
j_gene: TRBJ1-3
v_gene: TRBV6-5
d_gene: -
abundance: -

CDR3aa: CASSLVRRSGGGELFF
CDR3nt: TGTGCCAGCAGCTTAGTGAGACGGTCAGGGGGCGGGGAGCTGTTTTTT
j_gene: TRBJ2-2
v_gene: TRBV11-2
d_gene: TRBD1
abundance: -

CDR3aa: CASSLQGGYGYTF
CDR3nt: TGTGCCAGCAGCTTACAGGGGGGATATGGCTACACCTTC
j_gene: TRBJ1-2
v_gene: TRBV7-9
d_gene: TRBD1
abundance: -

CDR3aa: CASSLVGQPRNGYTF
CDR3nt: TGCGCCAGCAGCTTGGTGGGACAGCCAAGAAATGGCTACACCTTC
j_gene: TRBJ1-2
v_gene: TRBV5-1
d_gene: TRBD1
abundance: -

CDR3aa: CASSDWAYEQYF
CDR3nt: TGCGCCAGCAGCGACTGGGCCTACGAGCAGTACTTC
j_gene: TRBJ2-7
v_gene: TRBV5-1
d_gene: -
abundance: -

CDR3aa: CASSVSGGDTPPSYNEQFF
CDR3nt: TGTGCCAGCAGCGTTAGCGGGGGGGACACACCCCCCTCCTACAATGAGCAGTTCTTC
j_gene: TRBJ2-1
v_gene: TRBV9
d_gene: TRBD2
abundance: -

CDR3aa: CASSLGLGGRNEQYF
CDR3nt: TGTGCCAGCAGCTTAGGACTCGGGGGGCGGAACGAGCAGTACTTC
j_gene: TRBJ2-7
v_gene: TRBV7-8
d_gene: -
abundance: -

CDR3aa: CSVEGGTNYGYTF
CDR3nt: TGCAGCGTTGAAGGGGGCACCAACTATGGCTACACCTTC
j_gene: TRBJ1-2
v_gene: TRBV29-1
d_gene: -
abundance: -

CDR3aa: CASSFSGTGGYNEQFF
CDR3nt: TGTGCCAGCAGCTTTTCCGGGACAGGGGGCTACAATGAGCAGTTCTTC
j_gene: TRBJ2-1
v_gene: TRBV7-9
d_gene: TRBD1
abundance: once

CDR3aa: CASSGGHRVPQETQYF
CDR3nt: TGCGCCAGCAGTGGGGGACACAGGGTGCCCCAAGAGACCCAGTACTTC
j_gene: TRBJ2-5
v_gene: TRBV5-1
d_gene: -
abundance: -

CDR3aa: CASKRGWDTEAFF
CDR3nt: TGTGCCAGTAAAAGGGGATGGGACACTGAAGCTTTCTTT
j_gene: TRBJ1-1
v_gene: TRBV19
d_gene: -
abundance: once

CDR3aa: CASSLGLVYNEQYF
CDR3nt: TGCGCCAGCAGCTTGGGGCTAGTTTACAACGAGCAGTACTTC
j_gene: TRBJ2-7
v_gene: TRBV5-1
d_gene: -
abundance: -

CDR3aa: CAISIQAGEQYF
CDR3nt: TGTGCCATCAGCATACAGGCGGGGGAGCAGTACTTC
j_gene: TRBJ2-7
v_gene: TRBV10-3
d_gene: -
abundance: -

CDR3aa: CASSLPGSEQYF
CDR3nt: TGTGCCAGCAGCTTACCCGGGTCCGAGCAGTACTTC
j_gene: TRBJ2-7
v_gene: TRBV7-2
d_gene: -
abundance: -

CDR3aa: CASSDQALAGGFYNEQFF
CDR3nt: TGTGCCAGCAGTGACCAGGCCCTCGCGGGGGGGTTTTACAATGAGCAGTTCTTC
j_gene: TRBJ2-1
v_gene: TRBV6-1
d_gene: TRBD2
abundance: -

CDR3aa: CASATGLSSYNEQFF
CDR3nt: TGTGCCAGTGCGACAGGGCTTAGCTCCTACAATGAGCAGTTCTTC
j_gene: TRBJ2-1
v_gene: TRBV19
d_gene: TRBD1
abundance: -

CDR3aa: CASSVGPRSNEKLFF
CDR3nt: TGTGCCAGCAGCGTAGGCCCCAGGTCTAATGAAAAACTGTTTTTT
j_gene: TRBJ1-4
v_gene: TRBV9
d_gene: -
abundance: -

CDR3aa: CASSYSWNTEAFF
CDR3nt: TGTGCCAGCAGCTATTCCTGGAACACTGAAGCTTTCTTT
j_gene: TRBJ1-1
v_gene: TRBV6-5
d_gene: -
abundance: -

CDR3aa: CASSLYGQHNTEAFF
CDR3nt: TGTGCCAGCAGCTTATACGGACAGCATAACACTGAAGCTTTCTTT
j_gene: TRBJ1-1
v_gene: TRBV11-2
d_gene: -
abundance: -

CDR3aa: CSVEGGPRYGYTF
CDR3nt: TGCAGCGTTGAGGGAGGGCCTCGTTATGGCTACACCTTC
j_gene: TRBJ1-2
v_gene: TRBV29-1
d_gene: -
abundance: -

CDR3aa: CAISGTGFSEKLFF
CDR3nt: TGTGCCATCAGTGGGACGGGGTTCAGCGAAAAACTGTTTTTT
j_gene: TRBJ1-4
v_gene: TRBV10-3
d_gene: -
abundance: -

CDR3aa: CASSIGQKETQYF
CDR3nt: TGCGCCAGCAGTATCGGACAGAAAGAGACCCAGTACTTC
j_gene: TRBJ2-5
v_gene: TRBV10-1
d_gene: -
abundance: -

CDR3aa: CATSPDRGPNQPQHF
CDR3nt: TGTGCCACCAGCCCGGACAGGGGACCTAATCAGCCCCAGCATTTT
j_gene: TRBJ1-5
v_gene: TRBV15
d_gene: TRBD1
abundance: -

CDR3aa: CASSLVRQSTDTQYF
CDR3nt: TGCGCCAGCAGCTTGGTGAGGCAGAGCACAGATACGCAGTATTTT
j_gene: TRBJ2-3
v_gene: TRBV5-1
d_gene: -
abundance: -

CDR3aa: CASSQGQVGAYGYTF
CDR3nt: TGCGCCAGCAGCCAAGGTCAGGTTGGGGCTTATGGCTACACCTTC
j_gene: TRBJ1-2
v_gene: TRBV4-1
d_gene: -
abundance: -

CDR3aa: CASSTRRNTEAFF
CDR3nt: TGTGCCAGCAGTACCAGGCGTAACACTGAAGCTTTCTTT
j_gene: TRBJ1-1
v_gene: TRBV25-1
d_gene: -
abundance: -

CDR3aa: CALFNGSNYGYTF
CDR3nt: TGTGCCCTATTTAACGGGTCTAACTATGGCTACACCTTC
j_gene: TRBJ1-2
v_gene: TRBV7-6
d_gene: -
abundance: once

CDR3aa: CSVTGRRTYNEQFF
CDR3nt: TGCAGCGTTACAGGGCGGAGGACCTACAATGAGCAGTTCTTC
j_gene: TRBJ2-1
v_gene: TRBV29-1
d_gene: -
abundance: -

CDR3aa: CASSRTGDGYTF
CDR3nt: TGTGCCAGCAGCAGGACAGGGGATGGCTACACCTTC
j_gene: TRBJ1-2
v_gene: TRBV6-5
d_gene: TRBD1
abundance: -